This TCR beta chain was profiled in a study of cytomegalovirus exposure and HLA in healthy donors. In the study overall: The same platform as the roughly 670 first-cohort repertoires was used for the 130 or so validation repertoires, a later analysis reported. Study outcomes and limitations: The authors listed approximately 160 TCR beta chains as cytomegalovirus-associated.

Turning to this clone: Antigen: not known.

From the 120-subject validation cohort, which was separate from the approximately 670-subject first cohort, the donors were drawn. Assay: immunoSEQ multiplex PCR; the TCRdb copy retains only in-frame clones and omits some. Seen here are about 360,000 clones, 86% observed once, and the top ten hold over 0.75%. The sequencing input was PBMCs. This TCR derives from a woman younger than 30 in good health and CMV-seronegative.

The CDR3 loop reads CASSSLSSGNTIYF. The CDR3 coding sequence is TGTGCCAGCTCGAGTCTCTCCTCTGGAAACACCATATATTTT. The chain employs TRBV2 and TRBJ1-3, with D uncertain. Germline lookup yields CDR1 SNHLY and CDR2 FYNNEI. The germline V and J ends were trimmed by 8 bases and 0 bases, with 11 bases remaining between them. The CDR3 has 14 residues.